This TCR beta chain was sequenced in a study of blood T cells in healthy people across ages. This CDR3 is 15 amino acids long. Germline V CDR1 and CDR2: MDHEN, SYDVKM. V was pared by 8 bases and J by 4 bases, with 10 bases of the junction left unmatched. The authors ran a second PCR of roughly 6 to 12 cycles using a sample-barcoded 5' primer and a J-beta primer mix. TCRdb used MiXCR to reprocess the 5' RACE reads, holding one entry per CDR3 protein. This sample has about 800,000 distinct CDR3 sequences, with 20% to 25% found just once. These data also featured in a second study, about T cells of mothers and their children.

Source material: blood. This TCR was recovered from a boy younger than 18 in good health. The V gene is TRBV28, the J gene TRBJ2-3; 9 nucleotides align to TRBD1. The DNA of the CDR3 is TGTGCCAGCTCTTTTCCGGACAGGGGTGCAGATACGCAGTATTTT. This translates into CASSFPDRGADTQYF.